This is a list of T cell receptor beta chains from one sample in a study of prognosis after radiotherapy for stage I lung cancer. Using its own MiXCR run on the multiplex PCR reads, TCRdb lists one record per CDR3 protein. There are fewer than 15,000 distinct CDR3 sequences in the sample; 45% to 50% occur only once, and 25% to 35% lies in the top ten. Here the sequenced sample was PBMCs, taken before or after stereotactic body radiation therapy (not recorded which). All receptors come from a donor of 50 years or more with non-small cell lung cancer. The CDR3 runs from the conserved cysteine through the conserved F or W. The order of the fields is D gene, V gene, clone size, J gene, CDR3 protein, CDR3 DNA. The D gene is left open where the match is weak. Not every row has a clone size; where given, it reads once, few, many or a size class.

NA	TRBV20-1	NA	TRBJ1-1	CSARSRETEAFF	TGCAGTGCTAGGAGCAGGGAAACTGAAGCTTTCTTT
TRBD1	TRBV9	NA	TRBJ2-3	CASSPGTGGSDTQYF	TGTGCCAGCAGCCCCGGGACAGGGGGGTCAGATACGCAGTATTTT
NA	TRBV25-1	many	TRBJ1-2	CASSESYHYGYTF	TGTGCCAGCAGTGAGAGCTATCACTATGGCTACACCTTC
NA	TRBV20-1	NA	TRBJ2-2	CSARQGRATGELFF	TGCAGTGCTAGACAGGGAAGGGCCACCGGGGAGCTGTTTTTT
NA	TRBV6-2/TRBV6-3	NA	TRBJ1-3	CACRKSGYSGNTIYF	TGTGCCTGCAGGAAGTCAGGATACTCTGGAAACACCATATATTTT
NA	TRBV28	many	TRBJ1-4	CASSHTRGNEKLFF	TGTGCCAGCAGTCACACACGGGGGAATGAAAAACTGTTTTTT
TRBD2	TRBV7-9	many	TRBJ2-7	CASSPTLTSGRIHEQYF	TGTGCCAGCAGCCCCACACTTACTAGCGGGAGAATCCACGAGCAGTACTTC
NA	TRBV14	NA	TRBJ2-1	CASSQEGGGPFIYEQFF	TGTGCCAGCAGCCAAGAGGGTGGAGGGCCGTTTATCTATGAGCAGTTCTTC
TRBD2	TRBV20-1	medium-sized	TRBJ2-7	CSARARGSGRVPSSYEQYF	TGCAGTGCTAGAGCTCGGGGAAGCGGGAGGGTACCAAGCTCCTACGAGCAGTACTTC
TRBD1	TRBV20-1	many	TRBJ2-3	CSAQKGGSSTATDTQYF	TGCAGTGCCCAAAAAGGGGGCAGTTCCACCGCCACAGATACGCAGTATTTT
NA	TRBV7-9	many	TRBJ2-2	CASRATMGVNTGELFF	TGTGCCAGCAGGGCCACTATGGGCGTGAACACCGGGGAGCTGTTTTTT
TRBD2	TRBV20-1	NA	TRBJ2-2	CSAENSGGGSGELFF	TGCAGTGCTGAGAATAGCGGGGGAGGGTCCGGGGAGCTGTTTTTT
TRBD2	TRBV12-3/TRBV12-4	NA	TRBJ2-1	CASSPNRATSGAYNEQFF	TGTGCCAGCAGTCCGAACCGAGCGACTAGCGGAGCTTACAATGAGCAGTTCTTC
NA	TRBV20-1	medium-sized	TRBJ2-6	CSAPPLTGANVLTF	TGCAGTGCCCCGCCACTTACTGGGGCCAACGTCCTGACTTTC
NA	TRBV12-3/TRBV12-4	NA	TRBJ2-1	CASSLGAWQRISYNEQFF	TGTGCCAGCAGTTTAGGGGCGTGGCAGCGAATAAGCTACAATGAGCAGTTCTTC
TRBD1	TRBV6-6	many	TRBJ2-5	CASSYSTKGLGQAPTQYF	TGTGCCAGCAGTTACTCGACGAAGGGTCTAGGACAGGCTCCGACCCAGTACTTC
TRBD2	TRBV4-1	NA	TRBJ2-5	CASSRTGLVLTETQYF	TGCGCCAGCAGCCGGACGGGACTAGTTCTTACAGAGACCCAGTACTTC
NA	TRBV28	NA	TRBJ2-7	CAKSLSSEQYF	TGTGCCAAGAGTTTGAGTAGCGAGCAGTACTTC
NA	TRBV6-1	NA	TRBJ2-7	CACRGAGVRAYEQYF	TGTGCCTGCAGGGGGGCAGGGGTGAGAGCCTACGAGCAGTACTTC
NA	TRBV6-2/TRBV6-3	few	TRBJ2-2	CASSSLGRDTGELFF	TGTGCCAGCAGTTCACTAGGACGAGACACCGGGGAGCTGTTTTTT
TRBD2	TRBV11-3	medium-sized	TRBJ2-3	CASSRGLAGVTDTQYF	TGTGCCAGCAGCCGGGGACTAGCGGGAGTCACAGATACGCAGTATTTT
NA	TRBV5-1	many	TRBJ2-2	CASSLEPSQTGELFF	TGCGCCAGCAGCTTGGAGCCGAGCCAGACCGGGGAGCTGTTTTTT
NA	TRBV5-6	many	TRBJ2-3	CASSSGLATVENTQYF	TGTGCCAGCAGCTCCGGGCTCGCCACAGTGGAAAATACGCAGTATTTT
TRBD1	TRBV7-9	medium-sized	TRBJ1-2	CASSTTGGYGYTF	TGTGCCAGCAGCACGACAGGGGGCTATGGCTACACCTTC